The rows below give T cell receptor beta chains drawn from one sample of a study of CD8+CD57+ T cells in acquired aplastic anemia. MiXCR, applied by TCRdb to the reads, yields one record per CDR3 protein. The repertoire holds 120,000 or so distinct CDR3 sequences, with about 40% as singletons. The sample was sorted CD4+, CD8+, or CD8+CD57+ T cells (not recorded which) from PBMCs. These receptor sequences come from a human donor with aplastic anemia. Both conserved end residues are part of each CDR3. The order of the fields is V gene, clone size, J gene, D gene, CDR3 protein, CDR3 DNA. A D gene is named only where the DNA matches it firmly. Clone size is not always given. Where it is, it says once, few, many or a class for expanded clones.

>TRBV4-1|many|TRBJ1-2|.
CASSQGPWTVNTF
TGCGCCAGCAGCCAAGGCCCCTGGACAGTAAACACCTTC
>TRBV20-1|.|TRBJ1-2|.
CSASATAPVANYGYTF
TGCAGTGCTAGTGCGACAGCCCCGGTGGCTAACTATGGCTACACCTTC
>TRBV7-9|.|TRBJ1-1|TRBD1
CASSSLQGSEAFF
TGTGCCAGCAGCTCACTACAGGGGTCTGAAGCTTTCTTT
>TRBV3-1|.|TRBJ1-5|.
CASSQDNRPQHF
TGTGCCAGCAGCCAAGATAACCGGCCCCAGCATTTT
>TRBV10-3|.|TRBJ2-1|.
CAISEGGGDEQFF
TGTGCCATCAGTGAGGGAGGGGGCGATGAGCAGTTCTTC
>TRBV10-3|.|TRBJ2-1|TRBD2
CAISGTGGVYNEQFF
TGTGCCATCAGTGGGACGGGAGGAGTGTACAATGAGCAGTTCTTC
>TRBV3-1|.|TRBJ2-2|.
CASRGRLNTGELFF
TGTGCCAGCCGGGGGCGGTTAAACACCGGGGAGCTGTTTTTT
>TRBV6-2/TRBV6-3|few|TRBJ1-1|TRBD1
CASSYSRATGGGNTEAFF
TGTGCCAGCAGTTACTCAAGGGCTACAGGGGGCGGGAACACTGAAGCTTTCTTT
>TRBV29-1|.|TRBJ1-2|TRBD1
CGVGDSGYTF
TGCGGCGTGGGGGACAGTGGCTACACCTTC
>TRBV19|many|TRBJ2-1|.
CASSTTGAGYEQFF
TGTGCCAGTAGTACCACAGGCGCAGGCTATGAGCAGTTCTTC
>TRBV7-9|many|TRBJ2-1|TRBD2
CASSLGSGVTREFF
TGTGCCAGCAGCCTGGGGAGCGGGGTCACAAGGGAGTTCTTC
>TRBV19|many|TRBJ1-5|.
CASSIQGMKGQPQHF
TGTGCCAGTAGTATTCAGGGTATGAAAGGTCAGCCCCAGCATTTT
>TRBV24-1|many|TRBJ2-2|.
CATNPGQTTGELFF
TGTGCCACCAACCCCGGACAGACCACCGGGGAGCTGTTTTTT
>TRBV6-1|.|TRBJ2-3|.
CASRKTRLADTQYF
TGTGCCAGCAGAAAAACCCGACTAGCAGATACGCAGTATTTT
>TRBV5-6|many|TRBJ1-5|.
CASSLGQSNQPQHF
TGTGCCAGCAGCTTGGGCCAGAGCAATCAGCCCCAGCATTTT
>TRBV6-5|many|TRBJ2-3|.
CASSTRLLRGTDTQYF
TGTGCCAGCAGCACCCGTCTATTAAGGGGCACAGATACGCAGTATTTT
>TRBV2|.|TRBJ1-2|TRBD1
CASTEGQATHTF
TGTGCCAGCACCGAAGGACAGGCGACACACACCTTC
>TRBV5-1|.|TRBJ2-7|.
CASSLVLGDQYEQCF
TGCGCCAGCAGCTTGGTCCTTGGTGACCAGTACGAGCAGTGCTTC
>TRBV11-1|once|TRBJ2-7|TRBD1
CASSLDVPGQLYLRYF
TGTGCCAGCAGCTTAGACGTCCCGGGACAGCTCTACTTGCGATACTTC
>TRBV4-2|many|TRBJ1-2|TRBD1
CASSDHGTAYNYGYTF
TGTGCCAGCAGCGACCACGGGACAGCTTACAACTATGGCTACACCTTC
>TRBV20-1|many|TRBJ2-3|TRBD1
CSARDRDRGLDTQYF
TGCAGTGCTAGAGATCGGGACAGGGGGTTGGATACGCAGTATTTT
>TRBV6-1|many|TRBJ2-7|.
CASNHATGSYEQYF
TGTGCCAGCAACCATGCGACAGGATCCTACGAGCAGTACTTC
>TRBV10-3|.|TRBJ1-2|TRBD1
CAISGDRGRGYTF
TGTGCCATCAGTGGGGACAGGGGGCGTGGCTACACCTTC
>TRBV20-1|many|TRBJ2-3|TRBD2
CSAPRGSTDTQYF
TGCAGTGCCCCGCGGGGGAGCACAGATACGCAGTATTTT
>TRBV29-1|once|TRBJ2-7|.
CSAQDKSYEQYF
TGCAGCGCCCAAGACAAGTCTTACGAGCAGTACTTC
>TRBV10-3|medium-sized|TRBJ2-5|.
CAIRVGEETQYF
TGTGCCATCAGGGTAGGAGAAGAGACCCAGTACTTC
>TRBV6-1|many|TRBJ1-6|.
CASSEFENSPLHF
TGTGCCAGCAGTGAATTCGAGAATTCACCCCTCCACTTT
>TRBV20-1|many|TRBJ1-1|.
CSARDSRAAAYLGAFF
TGCAGTGCTAGAGATTCCCGGGCCGCAGCTTACCTCGGAGCTTTCTTT
>TRBV2|.|TRBJ1-2|.
CASATGGYTF
TGTGCCAGCGCGACAGGAGGCTACACCTTC
>TRBV6-5|few|TRBJ2-6|.
CASSYFVSGANVLTF
TGTGCCAGCAGTTACTTCGTGTCTGGGGCCAACGTCCTGACTTTC
>TRBV19|.|TRBJ2-7|.
CASSIEGSATYEQYF
TGTGCCAGTAGTATAGAGGGTTCCGCAACCTACGAGCAGTACTTC
>TRBV20-1|.|TRBJ2-7|.
CSATSTGAYEQYF
TGCAGTGCTACCTCGACAGGAGCCTACGAGCAGTACTTC
>TRBV6-1|many|TRBJ1-1|.
CASCGHLNTEAFF
TGTGCCTCTTGCGGACATCTGAACACTGAAGCTTTCTTT
>TRBV2|many|TRBJ2-1|.
CASRAFSGLSYNEQFF
TGTGCCAGCAGAGCGTTTTCAGGGCTTTCCTACAATGAGCAGTTCTTC
>TRBV19|.|TRBJ2-7|.
CASATGGQYF
TGTGCCAGCGCTACCGGGGGGCAGTACTTC
>TRBV15|.|TRBJ2-3|TRBD2
CATSRERGDNTDTQYF
TGTGCCACCAGCAGAGAGCGGGGGGACAACACAGATACGCAGTATTTT
>TRBV7-2|.|TRBJ1-6|.
CASSLAGRRDSPLHF
TGTGCCAGCAGCTTGGCGGGGCGTCGCGATTCACCCCTCCACTTT
>TRBV12-3/TRBV12-4|few|TRBJ2-2|.
CASSKLGDTGELFF
TGTGCCAGCTCTAAACTCGGGGACACCGGGGAGCTGTTTTTT
>TRBV11-2|.|TRBJ1-2|.
CASSLLRRGAYYGYTF
TGTGCCAGCAGCTTACTGCGGCGGGGAGCTTACTATGGCTACACCTTC